A single sample is the source of the 30 T cell receptor beta chains below, sequenced in a study of blood T cells in healthy people across ages. Primed by a sample-barcoded 5' primer and a J-beta primer mix, a second PCR proceeded for 7 to 11 cycles. TCRdb processed the 5' RACE reads anew with MiXCR; each CDR3 protein has one entry. The data hold about 1,600,000 distinct CDR3 sequences, with roughly 40% observed a single time. Sequenced: blood. Receptors were obtained from a woman between 18 and 29 years old in good health.

The rearrangement uses TRBV28 and TRBJ2-7; 9 nucleotides line up with TRBD1. The germline CDR1 and CDR2 sequences are MDHEN and SYDVKM. The CDR3 is 13 residues long. The V and J ends lost 6 bases and 5 bases, in that order; junction bases with no gene match: 5. CDR3: CASRLQGAHEQYF. DNA of the CDR3: TGTGCCAGCAGATTACAGGGGGCCCACGAGCAGTACTTC.

This clonotype was seen more than once but under ten times. The gene calls are TRBV4-1 and TRBJ1-4; a weak D match, TRBD1 (6 bases). This CDR3 is 14 amino acids long. The germline gives CDR1 MGHRA, CDR2 YSYEKL. The V end lost 6 bases, the J end lost 4 bases, and 12 bases lay between the germline ends. The CDR3 here is CASRTDRLNEKLFF. CDR3 DNA sequence: TGCGCCAGCAGGACGGACAGACTTAATGAAAAACTGTTTTTT.

J is TRBJ2-7 and V is TRBV20-1, with 7 bases aligning to TRBD2. Germline CDR1 DFQATT, CDR2 SNEGSKA (reference sequence). This CDR3 is 16 amino acids long. J was trimmed by 2 bases and V by 6 bases; bases with no gene match: 16. CDR3: CSALNQTSARPYEQYF. The DNA of the CDR3 is TGCAGTGCCCTAAACCAAACTAGCGCCCGTCCCTACGAGCAGTACTTC.

This clonotype has more than one count but fewer than ten. This sequence joins TRBV7-2 and TRBJ2-7; D is unresolved. This CDR3 is 12 amino acids long. V was cut by 1 base and J by 7 bases, with 8 bases left in between. CDR1 SGHTA and CDR2 FQGNSA come from the germline V gene. DNA of the CDR3: TGTGCCAGCAGCTTAGATGGGGTTGAGCAGTACTTC. As protein: CASSLDGVEQYF.

The V gene is TRBV29-1, the J gene TRBJ2-5, with a weak D call TRBD2 (7 bases). Trimming took 4 bases from V and 11 from J, leaving 29 bases between them. This CDR3 region has 16 residues. CDR1 SQVTM and CDR2 ANQGSEA come from the germline V gene. CDR3 nucleotide sequence: TGCAGCGTTGGGGGGGGCGAGAATACGAACTACAATGAGCAGTACTTC. Translated: CSVGGGENTNYNEQYF.

This chain links TRBV3-1 with TRBJ2-7; D remains unclear. Trimming pared 0 bases from V and 3 bases from J, leaving 18 bases between. CDR3 length: 17 residues. Germline CDR1 reads LGHDT; CDR2 reads YNNKEL (reference sequence). Written as DNA, the CDR3 is TGTGCCAGCAGCCAAGATAGGGCTCCAGGCCTTCGCTACGAGCAGTACTTC. It yields the protein CASSQDRAPGLRYEQYF.

Comments on this clonotype: The junction departs from the called germline gene at one end, perhaps through a read error. This chain links TRBV7-2 with TRBJ1-1; D is ambiguous. This CDR3 is 12 amino acids long. CDR1 is SGHTA, CDR2 FQGNSA, per germline. Written as DNA, the CDR3 is TGTGCCAGCACCCAGTCCTACACTGAAGTTTTCTTT. Translating gives CASTQSYTEVFF.

The chain links TRBV21-1 to TRBJ2-5; the table's D call TRBD1 went unverified against the DNA. TRBV21-1 is marked as a pseudogene. The CDR3 has 14 amino acids. CDR3 sequence reads: CATGTGPLGETQYF. CDR3 nucleotide sequence: TGTGCCACCGGTACAGGTCCCCTCGGCGAGACCCAGTACTTC.

The rearrangement links TRBV7-9 to TRBJ2-5; no definite D call. This CDR3 spans 16 amino acids. Germline lookup yields CDR1 SEHNR and CDR2 FQNEAQ (reference sequence). V lost 4 bases and J lost 1, with 16 bases in between. The CDR3 sequence: CASSSPYDTFQETQYF. The CDR3 region has the DNA TGTGCCAGCAGCTCCCCGTACGACACCTTCCAAGAGACCCAGTACTTC.

This clonotype was seen more than once but under ten times. The rearrangement links TRBV3-1 to TRBJ2-2; the D is unclear. CDR1 is LGHDT and CDR2 is YNNKEL in the germline V gene (reference sequence). The CDR3 spans 12 residues. V dropped 3 bases and J dropped 9 bases, with 8 bases sitting between them. This CDR3 reads CASSQGPRELFF. The CDR3 coding sequence is TGTGCCAGCAGCCAGGGTCCGCGGGAGCTGTTTTTT.

This clonotype was seen only a few times. The rearrangement links TRBV25-1 to TRBJ2-7; 8 nucleotides agree with TRBD2. CDR1 and CDR2 (germline): MGHDK, SYGVNS. V lost 1 base and J lost 0; bases outside the gene matches: 2. CDR3 length: 15 residues. The chain's CDR3 is CASSESLAGSYEQYF. The CDR3 DNA sequence: TGTGCCAGCAGTGAATCCCTAGCGGGCTCCTACGAGCAGTACTTC.

This clonotype was observed a handful of times. The chain couples TRBV2 to TRBJ1-2, with D unclear. This CDR3 has 13 residues. V was cut by 3 bases and J by 0 bases, with 5 bases left in between. Germline V gene lookup returns CDR1 SNHLY and CDR2 FYNNEI. The CDR3 is CASSDRSNYGYTF. Here the CDR3 DNA reads TGTGCCAGCAGTGACCGCTCTAACTATGGCTACACCTTC.

CDR3 sequence reads: CARANGGTDTQYF. For the CDR3, the DNA is TGTGCCAGAGCCAACGGGGGCACAGATACGCAGTATTTT. This chain links TRBV2 with TRBJ2-3; TRBD2 is a possible D gene (5 bases). CDR1 and CDR2 (germline): SNHLY, FYNNEI. This CDR3 is built from 13 residues. Trimming took off 9 bases at V and 1 base at J, with 11 bases between the two ends.

This clonotype has only a few counts. This chain links TRBV7-9 with TRBJ1-2; D gene ambiguous. CDR1 is SEHNR and CDR2 is FQNEAQ in the germline V gene (reference sequence). The V gene lost 3 bases and the J gene lost 4 bases, with 9 bases spanning the gap. This CDR3 region has 13 residues. The CDR3 is CASSFRVGYGYTF. The CDR3 bases are TGTGCCAGCAGCTTCCGCGTAGGCTATGGCTACACCTTC.

This clonotype was seen a few times. The rearrangement links TRBV9 to TRBJ2-3; possible D gene TRBD2, 6 bases. Germline V gene data show CDR1 as SGDLS and CDR2 as YYNGEE. Trimming removed 4 bases from V and 4 bases from J, with 13 bases in between. The length of the CDR3 is 14 residues. The CDR3 DNA is TGTGCCAGCAGCCCCGGGACTGCCTCAGATACGCAGTATTTT. The encoded protein is CASSPGTASDTQYF.

The gene calls are TRBV10-3 and TRBJ2-3; tentative D call: TRBD2 (6 bases). CDR3 size: 14 residues. Looked up from germline, CDR1 is ENHRY and CDR2 is SYGVKD. Between the trimmed V and J ends, which lost 1 base and 8 bases, there was a span of 13 bases. The CDR3 protein is CAISEWSSAGTQYF. CDR3 DNA: TGTGCCATCAGTGAGTGGTCTAGCGCAGGTACGCAGTATTTT.

The J gene is TRBJ1-4, the V gene TRBV5-8, with unresolved D. Looked up from germline, CDR1 is SGHTS and CDR2 is YDEGEE. V was shortened by 1 base and J by 8 bases, with 9 bases between the two germline ends. The CDR3 loop spans 13 amino acids. CDR3 region: CASSLLRAEKLFF. Written as DNA, the CDR3 is TGTGCCAGCAGCTTGCTCCGGGCAGAAAAACTGTTTTTT.

In regard to this clonotype: Germline is not matched at one junction end, which may reflect a read error. J is TRBJ2-3 and V is TRBV5-8, with 8 bases matching TRBD1. The CDR3 has 15 residues. Germline V gives CDR1 SGHTS, CDR2 YDEGEE. CDR3 sequence reads: CASSPGQGSTDTKYF. The CDR3 nucleotides read TGTGCCAGCAGCCCCGGACAGGGTAGCACAGATACGAAGTATTTT.

The gene calls are TRBV7-2 and TRBJ1-3; the D gene is possibly TRBD1 (5 bases). V was trimmed by 2 bases and J by 0 bases, leaving 8 bases between them. Germline assignment: CDR1 SGHTA and CDR2 FQGNSA. This CDR3 comprises 15 residues. In nucleotides, the CDR3 is TGTGCCAGCAGCTTACAGGGCGCCTCTGGAAACACCATATATTTT. This codes for CASSLQGASGNTIYF.

The chain combines TRBV6-5 with TRBJ1-1; D is unresolved. Trimming took off 2 bases at V and 1 base at J, with 11 bases between the two ends. The CDR3 has 15 residues. CDR1 is MNHEY and CDR2 is SVGAGI in the germline V gene. For the CDR3, the DNA is TGTGCCAGCAGTTACGCCCTGACGGGGAACACTGAAGCTTTCTTT. It encodes CASSYALTGNTEAFF.

The V and J genes are TRBV29-1 and TRBJ2-5; either TRBD1 or TRBD2 may fit D (7 bases each). The J call may be faulty, since TRBJ2-7 better matches the DNA end. Germline V gene sequence: CDR1 SQVTM, CDR2 ANQGSEA. This CDR3 has 13 residues. In nucleotides, the CDR3 is TGCAGCGCAGGGGGGGACTACTTCTACGAGCAGTACTTC. This sequence encodes CSAGGDYFYEQYF.

This clonotype was counted between two and nine times. Here the CDR3 DNA reads TGCAGTCGCGGTACCCGGACAGGGGATCAGCCCCAGCATTTT. Its protein product is CSRGTRTGDQPQHF. The chain carries TRBV20-1 and TRBJ1-5, with TRBD1 identical over 9 bases. CDR3 size: 14 residues. Trimming cost V 8 bases and J 5 bases; bases outside gene matches: 10. CDR1 DFQATT and CDR2 SNEGSKA come from the germline V gene (reference sequence).

This clonotype was seen more than once but under ten times. V and J are TRBV6-5 and TRBJ2-4; TRBD1 is a possible D gene (7 bases). The better agreement between TRBJ2-5 and the DNA end casts doubt on the J call. Germline-derived CDR1 and CDR2 are MNHEY and SVGAGI. The CDR3 sequence is 14 residues long. The CDR3 reads CASSYQGGLETQYF. CDR3 nucleotides: TGTGCCAGCAGTTACCAGGGGGGTCTGGAGACCCAGTACTTC.

J is TRBJ2-4 and V is TRBV11-2, with D maybe TRBD2 (6 bases). This CDR3 is built from 13 residues. V was clipped by 5 bases and J by 8 bases, with 13 bases between them. CDR1 and CDR2 (germline): SGHAT, FQNNGV. The CDR3 reads CASSRGSRDIQYF. In DNA form, the CDR3 reads TGTGCCAGCAGCCGGGGGTCTCGGGACATTCAGTACTTC.

This clonotype was picked up a small number of times. The rearrangement links TRBV29-1 to TRBJ2-7; 7 bases map to TRBD2. V dropped 6 bases and J dropped 2; count of bases not matched to a gene: 10. Germline assignment: CDR1 SQVTM and CDR2 ANQGSEA. The CDR3 totals 14 residues. The CDR3: CSVQGEGRAYEQYF. In DNA, the CDR3 is TGCAGCGTCCAAGGGGAGGGAAGGGCCTACGAGCAGTACTTC.

This clonotype was detected only once. The rearrangement links TRBV11-2 to TRBJ2-7, with D tentatively TRBD2 (7 bases). V lost 6 bases and J 0 bases, leaving 15 bases between the germline ends. The CDR3 consists of 15 residues. CDR1 and CDR2 (germline): SGHAT, FQNNGV. The chain's CDR3 is CASSGGGDSSYEQYF. CDR3 DNA: TGTGCCAGCAGTGGAGGGGGGGATAGCTCCTACGAGCAGTACTTC.

In its sample, this clonotype was seen a few times. The rearrangement uses TRBV6-1 and TRBJ2-1; 9 positions match TRBD1. CDR3 length equals 15 residues. Germline V gives CDR1 MNHNS, CDR2 SASEGT. Trimming took 6 bases from V and 6 from J; bases not matched to a gene: 9. This CDR3 is CASRSVGTGFNEQFF. As DNA, the CDR3 is TGTGCCAGCAGGTCGGTCGGGACAGGGTTCAATGAGCAGTTCTTC.

The V call is TRBV7-9, the J call TRBJ1-2, with D unresolved. Trimming removed 3 bases at V and 7 bases at J, with 6 bases between. The germline V gene encodes CDR1 SEHNR and CDR2 FQNEAQ (reference sequence). The CDR3 length is 11 residues. The chain's CDR3 is CASSFRSGYTF. As DNA, the CDR3 is TGTGCCAGCAGCTTCCGTAGTGGCTACACCTTC. The variable domain in full, with the rest retrieved from reference TRBV7-9 and TRBJ1-2, is DTGVSQNPRHKITKRGQNVTFRCDPISEHNRLYWYRQTLGQGPEFLTYFQNEAQLEKSRLLSDRFSAERPKGSFSTLEIQRTEQGDSAMYLCASSFRSGYTFGSGTRLTVV.

This clonotype was counted only a few times. The CDR3 spells CSASPRVPFYEQYF. In DNA form, the CDR3 reads TGCAGTGCTAGTCCCAGGGTACCGTTCTACGAGCAGTACTTC. This sequence joins TRBV20-1 and TRBJ2-7; D may be TRBD1 (5 bases). The CDR3 sequence is 14 residues long. Germline-derived CDR1 and CDR2 are DFQATT and SNEGSKA (reference sequence). The V and J ends lost 3 bases and 3 bases respectively, with 15 bases between them.

Ten or more counts support this clonotype. This sequence joins TRBV19 and TRBJ2-1, with 11 bases aligning to TRBD2. The CDR3 has 14 residues. V dropped 10 bases and J dropped 4; count of bases not matched to a gene: 6. From germline, CDR1 is LNHDA and CDR2 SQIVND (reference sequence). CDR3 nucleotide sequence: TGTGCCATTAAAGGGACTAGCGGATACAATGAGCAGTTCTTC. Amino acid sequence: CAIKGTSGYNEQFF.